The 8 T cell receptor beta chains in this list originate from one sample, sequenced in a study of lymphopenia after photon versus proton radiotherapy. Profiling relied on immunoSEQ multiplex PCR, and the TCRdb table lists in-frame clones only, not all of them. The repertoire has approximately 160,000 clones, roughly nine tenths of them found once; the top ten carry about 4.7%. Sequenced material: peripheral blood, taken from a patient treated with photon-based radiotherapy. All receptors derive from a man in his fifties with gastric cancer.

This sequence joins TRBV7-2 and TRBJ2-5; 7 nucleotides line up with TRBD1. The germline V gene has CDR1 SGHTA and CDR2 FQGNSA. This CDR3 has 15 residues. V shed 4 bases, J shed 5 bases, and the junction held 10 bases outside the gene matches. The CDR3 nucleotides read TGTGCCAGCAGCTCGAGACAGGGTTTGTGGGAGACCCAGTACTTC. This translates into CASSSRQGLWETQYF.

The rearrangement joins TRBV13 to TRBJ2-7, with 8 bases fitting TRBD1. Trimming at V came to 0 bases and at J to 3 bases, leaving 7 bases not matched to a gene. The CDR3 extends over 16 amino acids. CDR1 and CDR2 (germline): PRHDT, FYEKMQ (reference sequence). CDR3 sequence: CASSLGRTGPIYEQYF. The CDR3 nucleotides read TGTGCCAGCAGCTTAGGTAGGACAGGGCCTATCTACGAGCAGTACTTC.

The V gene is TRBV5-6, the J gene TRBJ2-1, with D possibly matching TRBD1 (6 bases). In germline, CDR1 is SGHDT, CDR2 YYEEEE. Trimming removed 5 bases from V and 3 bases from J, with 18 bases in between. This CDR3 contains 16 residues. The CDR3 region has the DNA TGTGCCAGCAGTATCGACAGGTCAACGGACTACAATGAGCAGTTCTTC. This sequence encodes CASSIDRSTDYNEQFF.

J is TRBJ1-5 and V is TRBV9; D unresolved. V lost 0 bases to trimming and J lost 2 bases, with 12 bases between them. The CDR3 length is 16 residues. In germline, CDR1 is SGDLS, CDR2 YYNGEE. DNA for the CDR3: TGTGCCAGCAGCGTAGGGTCCTCTCTCGGCAATCAGCCCCAGCATTTT. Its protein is CASSVGSSLGNQPQHF. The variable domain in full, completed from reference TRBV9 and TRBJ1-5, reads DSGVTQTPKHLITATGQRVTLRCSPRSGDLSVYWYQQSLDQGLQFLIQYYNGEERAKGNILERFSAQQFPDLHSELNLSSLELGDSALYFCASSVGSSLGNQPQHFGDGTRLSIL.

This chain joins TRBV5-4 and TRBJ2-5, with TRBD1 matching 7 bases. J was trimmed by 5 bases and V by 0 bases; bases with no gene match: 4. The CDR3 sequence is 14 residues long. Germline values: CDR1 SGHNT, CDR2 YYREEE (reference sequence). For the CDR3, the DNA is TGTGCCAGCAGCTTGGGTGAAGGGGGCGAGACCCAGTACTTC. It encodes CASSLGEGGETQYF.

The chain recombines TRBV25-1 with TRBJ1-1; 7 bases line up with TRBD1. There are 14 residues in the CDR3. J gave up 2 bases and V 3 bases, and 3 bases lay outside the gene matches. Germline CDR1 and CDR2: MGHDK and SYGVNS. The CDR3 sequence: CASSDRDSNTEAFF. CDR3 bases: TGTGCCAGCAGTGATAGGGACAGCAACACTGAAGCTTTCTTT.

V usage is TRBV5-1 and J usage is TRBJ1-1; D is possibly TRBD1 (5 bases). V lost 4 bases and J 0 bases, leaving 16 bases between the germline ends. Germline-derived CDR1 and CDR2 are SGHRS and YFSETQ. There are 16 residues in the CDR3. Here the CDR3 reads CASSPAQGRLNTEAFF. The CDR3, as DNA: TGCGCCAGCAGCCCGGCGCAGGGTAGGTTGAACACTGAAGCTTTCTTT.

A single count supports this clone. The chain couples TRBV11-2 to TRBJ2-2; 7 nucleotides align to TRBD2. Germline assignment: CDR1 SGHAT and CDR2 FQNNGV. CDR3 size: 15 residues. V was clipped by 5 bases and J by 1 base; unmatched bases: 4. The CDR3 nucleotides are TGTGCCAGCAGCCCTAGCGGAGTGAACACCGGGGAGCTGTTTTTT. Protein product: CASSPSGVNTGELFF.